The 5 T cell receptor beta chains below all came from one sample that was sequenced in a study of beta chain features in type 1 diabetes. Every bit of the isolated RNA underwent reverse transcription, so sequencing read expressed TCRB transcripts. Only in-frame clones appear in the TCRdb table, and some are missing; sequencing was by immunoSEQ multiplex PCR. The sample shows about 620,000 clones, about 16% of them seen only once. The specimen was naive CD4+ T cells from blood. Receptors originate from a man younger than 35 in good health.

This sequence joins TRBV9 and TRBJ2-2, with D possibly TRBD1 on 6 matching bases. Germline CDR1 and CDR2: SGDLS and YYNGEE. Trimming cost V 5 bases and J 0 bases, with 14 bases left between them. The CDR3 is 16 residues long. The CDR3 loop is CASSETGHTNTGELFF. CDR3 nucleotides: TGTGCCAGCAGTGAGACGGGACACACGAACACCGGGGAGCTGTTTTTT.

This sequence joins TRBV7-2 and TRBJ2-5; D unresolved. Per germline, CDR1 SGHTA and CDR2 FQGNSA. The V end lost 6 bases, the J end lost 7 bases, and 9 bases lay between the germline ends. The CDR3 sequence is 11 residues long. CDR3 in DNA: TGTGCCAGCAGTTCAAAGCTGACCCAGTACTTC. This gives the protein CASSSKLTQYF.

This clone was detected only a few times. This chain uses TRBV14 with TRBJ1-4; TRBD1 aligns across 12 bases. Per germline, CDR1 SGHDN and CDR2 FVKESK. This CDR3 has 18 amino acids. V was pared by 3 bases and J by 7 bases, with 12 bases of the junction left unmatched. CDR3 in amino acids: CASSHRGQGAKGGEKLFF. The DNA of the CDR3 is TGTGCCAGCAGCCACCGGGGACAGGGGGCAAAAGGAGGTGAAAAACTGTTTTTT.

This clone was seen a handful of times. J is TRBJ2-5 and V is TRBV7-2; D is undetermined. Deletions cut 5 bases from V and 0 bases from J, with 10 bases between. This CDR3 is built from 14 residues. Germline V gene data show CDR1 as SGHTA and CDR2 as FQGNSA. This chain's CDR3 is CASSRLGYQETQYF. CDR3 DNA: TGTGCCAGCAGCCGTCTGGGGTACCAAGAGACCCAGTACTTC.

This CDR3 is CASSFRPPRGSYEQYF. The CDR3 nucleotides are TGCGCCAGCAGCTTCAGACCCCCGAGGGGTTCCTACGAGCAGTACTTC. The V and J genes are TRBV5-1 and TRBJ2-7, with D perhaps assigned TRBD1 or TRBD2 (5 bases each). The CDR3 loop spans 16 amino acids. The V and J ends lost 2 bases and 1 base respectively, with 16 bases between them. The V gene's germline CDR1 is SGHRS and CDR2 YFSETQ.